Below are 12 T cell receptor beta chains sequenced from a single sample in a study of vaccination and CD4 T cells after COVID-19 (dated by TCRdb to between 2021 and 2024). Library preparation used PCR. For sequencing, an Illumina iSeq 100 was employed. DNA from cultured CD4+ T cells underwent TCR sequencing with the Oncomine TCR Beta short-read assay at the Johns Hopkins FTIC core. TCRdb passed the public sequencing reads through fastp at Q25 and MiXCR, retaining productive beta sequences. Entries are consolidated by CDR3 protein sequence, retaining the most common genes and DNA. The sample records about 15,000 distinct CDR3 sequences, less than 55% of which are singletons. The leading ten clones occupy 11% to 15% of the sample. Antigens for these TCRs are unknown. The treatment or condition label on this specimen signifies: roughly 11-day PBMC culture with coronavirus spike peptide pools or control peptides (ViraFEST assay).

Sequencing was carried out using CD4+ T cells from blood, cultured in vitro. All receptors derive from a human donor who had recovered from COVID-19.

The chain has TRBV6-1 and TRBJ1-5; no clear D gene. The CDR3 contains 14 residues. The ends were cut back, 6 bases at V and 5 bases at J, with 14 bases in the middle. Germline V gene data show CDR1 as MNHNS and CDR2 as SASEGT. The CDR3 protein is CASRNQGLHQPQHF. The DNA for the CDR3 is TGTGCCAGCAGGAACCAAGGGCTTCATCAGCCCCAGCATTTT.

The CDR3 protein is CSARDQGRRQFF. The CDR3 DNA is TGCAGTGCTAGAGATCAGGGGCGGAGGCAGTTCTTC. The genes are TRBV20-1 and TRBJ2-1, with D possibly TRBD1 on 6 matching bases. This CDR3 contains 12 residues. The V end was cut by 0 bases, the J end by 12 bases, with 12 bases between. Germline V gene lookup returns CDR1 DFQATT and CDR2 SNEGSKA (reference sequence).

The J gene is TRBJ1-1, the V gene TRBV28; the D gene is possibly TRBD1 (5 bases). This CDR3 contains 16 residues. Trimming removed 6 bases from V and 1 base from J, with 18 bases in between. The germline CDR1 and CDR2 sequences are MDHEN and SYDVKM. For the CDR3, the DNA is TGTGCCAGCAGCCGCCGGGACGGAGGGAAGAACACTGAAGCTTTCTTT. It codes for CASSRRDGGKNTEAFF.

The chain couples TRBV20-1 to TRBJ2-5; TRBD1 matches 7 bases. The CDR3 extends over 13 amino acids. Losses at the gene ends were 7 bases for V and 5 bases for J; bases not matched to a gene: 10. CDR1 and CDR2 (germline): DFQATT, SNEGSKA (reference sequence). CDR3 in amino acids: CSVDREGRETQYF. The CDR3 DNA is TGCAGTGTTGACAGGGAAGGCAGGGAGACCCAGTACTTC.

There are a few counts of this clonotype. The genes are TRBV6-1 and TRBJ1-1, with D uncertain. The germline V gene encodes CDR1 MNHNS and CDR2 SASEGT. CDR3 length: 11 amino acids. Deletions cut 6 bases from V and 7 bases from J, with 9 bases between. The CDR3 protein is CASSPLGEAFF. The CDR3 DNA reads TGTGCCAGCAGCCCCCTTGGTGAAGCTTTCTTT.

J is TRBJ1-2 and V is TRBV20-1; a possible D gene is TRBD1 (5 bases). Germline V gene sequence: CDR1 DFQATT, CDR2 SNEGSKA (reference sequence). V shed 0 bases and J shed 4 bases, with 12 bases lying between them. The CDR3 length is 14 residues. The CDR3 loop reads CSAREPGFPYGYTF. As DNA, the CDR3 is TGCAGTGCTAGAGAACCAGGGTTCCCCTATGGCTACACCTTC.

The V gene is TRBV19, the J gene TRBJ2-2; no clear D gene. Germline assignment: CDR1 LNHDA and CDR2 SQIVND (reference sequence). The CDR3 runs to 15 residues. V was trimmed by 1 base and J by 4 bases, leaving 10 bases between them. DNA for the CDR3: TGTGCCAGTAGTATAGCTCAGAAAGGCACCGGGGAGCTGTTTTTT. This translates into CASSIAQKGTGELFF.

The rearrangement links TRBV20-1 to TRBJ2-5, with D perhaps TRBD1 or TRBD2 (5 bases each). Germline CDR1 reads DFQATT; CDR2 reads SNEGSKA (reference sequence). The V gene lost 6 bases and the J gene lost 5 bases, with 10 bases spanning the gap. CDR3 length: 11 residues. The CDR3: CSAVEGETQYF. The CDR3 DNA reads as TGCAGTGCCGTCGAGGGGGAGACCCAGTACTTC.

This clonotype was seen more than once but under ten times. V is TRBV20-1 and J is TRBJ1-2; D might be TRBD1 (5 bases). The germline V and J ends were trimmed by 1 base and 2 bases, with 5 bases remaining between them. The CDR3 contains 12 residues. Germline V CDR1 and CDR2: DFQATT, SNEGSKA (reference sequence). CDR3 region: CSARGTNYGYTF. In DNA, the CDR3 is TGCAGTGCTAGAGGGACAAACTATGGCTACACCTTC.

This chain joins TRBV19 and TRBJ2-3; D perhaps matches TRBD1 (5 bases). The CDR3 consists of 15 residues. Germline V lookup: CDR1 LNHDA, CDR2 SQIVND (reference sequence). V lost 4 bases, J lost 2 bases, and 13 bases lay in between. CDR3: CASSTQTVNTDTQYF. CDR3 in DNA: TGTGCCAGTAGTACTCAGACAGTAAACACAGATACGCAGTATTTT.

In this sample, this clonotype turned up a few times. The J gene is TRBJ2-7, the V gene TRBV27, with 10 bases matching TRBD1. CDR1 and CDR2 (germline): MNHEY, SMNVEV (reference sequence). After removal of 5 bases from V and 2 bases from J, the junction contained 6 bases not matched to a gene. The CDR3 covers 15 residues. The CDR3 DNA follows: TGTGCCAGCAGTCTAGGACAGGGGGTTACCTACGAGCAGTACTTC. This sequence encodes CASSLGQGVTYEQYF.

This clonotype was detected only a few times. The V call is TRBV7-2, the J call TRBJ1-6; 7 nucleotides align to TRBD1. Unmatched junction bases numbered 12, after V lost 3 bases and J lost 7 bases. Germline V gene data show CDR1 as SGHTA and CDR2 as FQGNSA. The CDR3 runs 17 residues. The CDR3 here is CASSLIEPGTANSPLHF. DNA for the CDR3: TGTGCCAGCAGCTTGATTGAACCCGGGACAGCAAATTCACCCCTCCACTTT.